Listed here are 20 T cell receptor beta chains from one sample, sequenced in a study of blood T cell repertoires in COVID-19. The repertoire was sequenced with immunoSEQ multiplex PCR; TCRdb's copy has only in-frame clones and lacks some. The sample contains approximately 110,000 clones, around four fifths of which appear only once. Input material: peripheral blood. Receptors were obtained from a man older than 75 with COVID-19, enrolled during active disease.

This rearrangement joins TRBV6-5 to TRBJ1-2, with no clear D. The CDR3 length is 14 residues. Per the germline V gene, CDR1 is MNHEY and CDR2 is SVGAGI. Trimming took 2 bases from V and 8 from J, leaving 15 bases between them. The CDR3 nucleotides are TGTGCCAGCAGTTACCTTTATGGAGGCCCCGGCTACACCTTC. Translation: CASSYLYGGPGYTF.

The chain uses TRBV3-1 (or the pseudogene TRBV3-2) and TRBJ2-7; no clear D gene. The germline V gene encodes CDR1 LGHDT and CDR2 YNNKEL (reference sequence). V was cut by 8 bases and J by 0 bases, with 5 bases left in between. The CDR3 sequence is 11 residues long. The CDR3 nucleotides read TGTGCCAGCGGCTCCTCCTACGAGCAGTACTTC. The encoded protein is CASGSSYEQYF.

The chain joins TRBV28 to TRBJ2-3, with D uncertain. This CDR3 region has 13 residues. Germline CDR1 is MDHEN and CDR2 is SYDVKM. V lost 6 bases to trimming and J lost 2 bases, with 9 bases between them. The CDR3 DNA reads TGTGCCAGCAGCGTGGGCTTCACAGATACGCAGTATTTT. This translates into CASSVGFTDTQYF.

The chain couples TRBV3-1 (or the pseudogene TRBV3-2) to TRBJ2-2; 10 bases match TRBD2. Losses at the gene ends were 4 bases for V and 0 bases for J; bases not matched to a gene: 11. Germline V gene sequence: CDR1 LGHDT, CDR2 YNNKEL (reference sequence). This CDR3 is 19 amino acids long. The CDR3 coding sequence is TGTGCCAGCAGCCCCCTCCTGCAGCGGGAGGGTGCGAACACCGGGGAGCTGTTTTTT. It codes for CASSPLLQREGANTGELFF.

The gene calls are TRBV19 and TRBJ1-6, with D possibly being TRBD1 (6 bases). This CDR3 has 14 amino acids. Germline loops: CDR1 LNHDA, CDR2 SQIVND (reference sequence). The V end was cut by 9 bases, the J end by 9 bases, with 18 bases between. The CDR3 bases are TGTGCCAGCGAGCAGGGGCAACCCCGTTCACCCCTCCACTTT. It specifies CASEQGQPRSPLHF.

The chain combines TRBV18 with TRBJ2-1, with TRBD2 identical over 9 bases. The CDR3 is 18 amino acids. The germline CDR1 and CDR2 sequences are KGHSH and LQKENI. Trimming removed 1 base from V and 2 bases from J; junction bases left unmatched: 9. Here the CDR3 DNA reads TGTGCCAGCTCACCACGTAGCCTAGCGGGAAGCACCTACAATGAGCAGTTCTTC. It yields the protein CASSPRSLAGSTYNEQFF.

The chain uses TRBV7-2 and TRBJ2-2; D may be TRBD1 (7 bases). V dropped 8 bases and J dropped 7 bases, with 20 bases sitting between them. The germline gives CDR1 SGHTA, CDR2 FQGNSA. The CDR3 contains 15 residues. The DNA for the CDR3 is TGTGCCAGCTCGATAGAGACAGGGAGGATCGGGGAGCTGTTTTTT. As protein: CASSIETGRIGELFF. Using reference TRBV7-2 and TRBJ2-2 for the parts outside the CDR3, the full variable domain is GAGVSQSPSNKVTEKGKDVELRCDPISGHTALYWYRQSLGQGLEFLIYFQGNSAPDKSGLPSDRFSAERTGGSVSTLTIQRTQQEDSAVYLCASSIETGRIGELFFGEGSRLTVL.

The chain employs TRBV6-6 and TRBJ2-3; 7 nucleotides agree with TRBD2. The CDR3 totals 15 residues. The junction had 7 bases not matched to a gene; V was cut back by 5 bases and J by 2 bases. Germline V lookup: CDR1 MNHNY, CDR2 SVGAGI (reference sequence). CDR3 loop: CASSRRESLTDTQYF. The CDR3 DNA sequence: TGTGCCAGCAGTCGGCGGGAGAGTCTCACAGATACGCAGTATTTT.

Only a few counts were recorded for this clone. The CDR3 DNA follows: TGTGCCAGTAACCGACTAGCCAACACCGGGGAGCTGTTTTTT. Its translation: CASNRLANTGELFF. The V and J genes are TRBV19 and TRBJ2-2, with 7 nucleotides matching TRBD2. The CDR3 has 14 amino acids. V lost 7 bases to trimming and J lost 2 bases; unmatched junction nucleotides: 4. CDR1 and CDR2 (germline): LNHDA, SQIVND (reference sequence).

The chain uses TRBV2 and TRBJ2-3; 9 nucleotides match TRBD1. The length of the CDR3 is 14 residues. With V trimmed by 7 bases and J by 4 bases, 6 bases remained unmatched. CDR1 is SNHLY and CDR2 is FYNNEI in the germline V gene. The CDR3 spells CASNPNRGPDTQYF. CDR3 DNA sequence: TGTGCCAGCAACCCCAACAGGGGGCCAGATACGCAGTATTTT.

The chain joins TRBV28 to TRBJ1-2; the D is unclear. This CDR3 is built from 13 residues. The germline CDR1 and CDR2 sequences are MDHEN and SYDVKM. V was trimmed by 1 base and J by 0 bases, leaving 3 bases between them. CDR3 protein: CASSLFANYGYTF. The CDR3 bases are TGTGCCAGCAGTTTATTCGCTAACTATGGCTACACCTTC.

V gene TRBV19 combines with J gene TRBJ2-5; 12 bases map to TRBD1. With 5 bases clipped from V and 7 bases from J, the junction kept 8 bases outside the gene matches. Germline assignment: CDR1 LNHDA and CDR2 SQIVND (reference sequence). This CDR3 comprises 15 residues. The DNA for the CDR3 is TGTGCCAGTAGTGGCAGGGACAGGGGGCGTGTGACCCAGTACTTC. It translates to CASSGRDRGRVTQYF.

The rearrangement joins TRBV28 to TRBJ1-1; 8 nucleotides match TRBD1. Germline assignment: CDR1 MDHEN and CDR2 SYDVKM. V was clipped by 7 bases and J by 4 bases; unmatched bases: 11. This CDR3 contains 15 residues. The CDR3: CASTRFFGQGTEAFF. In DNA, the CDR3 is TGTGCCAGCACCAGATTCTTTGGACAGGGCACTGAAGCTTTCTTT.

This clone was picked up one time. CDR3 sequence (DNA): TGTGCCAGCAGTTATGGAGGGACTGGGGCCAACGTCCTGACTTTC. Its protein product is CASSYGGTGANVLTF. The V gene is TRBV6-5, the J gene TRBJ2-6, with D possibly being TRBD2 (6 bases). V was cut by 3 bases and J by 2 bases, with 8 bases left in between. The CDR3 is 15 residues long. CDR1 is MNHEY, CDR2 SVGAGI, per germline.

The gene calls are TRBV7-9 and TRBJ2-1; 8 bases align to TRBD1. Germline loops: CDR1 SEHNR, CDR2 FQNEAQ (reference sequence). The CDR3 is 14 amino acids. V was clipped by 5 bases and J by 6 bases; unmatched bases: 6. CDR3 protein: CASSIGQGGNEQFF. The CDR3 DNA reads as TGTGCCAGCAGCATAGGACAGGGCGGCAATGAGCAGTTCTTC.

This clone occurred once. CDR3 in amino acids: CASSLWGQGIAEAFF. CDR3 DNA sequence: TGTGCCAGCAGCTTATGGGGACAGGGGATCGCTGAAGCTTTCTTT. The V call is TRBV7-8, the J call TRBJ1-1; 10 bases line up with TRBD1. V was pared by 2 bases and J by 6 bases, with 6 bases of the junction left unmatched. The CDR3 extends over 15 amino acids. Looked up from germline, CDR1 is SGHVS and CDR2 is FQNEAQ.

The chain carries TRBV18 and TRBJ2-1; D is uncertain. Germline CDR1 and CDR2: KGHSH and LQKENI. The CDR3 contains 14 residues. V was pared by 3 bases and J by 1 base, with 7 bases between. CDR3 in amino acids: CASSPRNSYNEQFF. The CDR3, as DNA: TGTGCCAGCTCACCGAGGAATTCCTACAATGAGCAGTTCTTC.

V is TRBV20-1 and J is TRBJ2-7, with a possible D match to TRBD1 (5 bases). Germline V gene sequence: CDR1 DFQATT, CDR2 SNEGSKA (reference sequence). Trimming took off 3 bases at V and 3 bases at J, with 12 bases between the two ends. The CDR3 has 13 amino acids. CDR3 DNA sequence: TGCAGTGCTAGTAAGGGGTACTACTACGAGCAGTACTTC. It is translated as CSASKGYYYEQYF.

The gene calls are TRBV5-1 and TRBJ1-2; 7 nucleotides agree with TRBD1. V gave up 0 bases and J gave up 8 bases; unmatched junction bases: 10. The CDR3 extends over 15 amino acids. CDR1 is SGHRS and CDR2 is YFSETQ in the germline V gene. CDR3 DNA: TGCGCCAGCAGCTTGGAGTTGACAGGGTTCGAAGGCTACACCTTC. Translation gives CASSLELTGFEGYTF.

V usage is TRBV18 and J usage is TRBJ1-1; D might be TRBD1 (6 bases). Trimming cost V 1 base and J 0 bases, with 9 bases left between them. The CDR3 has 15 residues. CDR1 is KGHSH, CDR2 LQKENI, per germline. The CDR3 here is CASSPRRQVNTEAFF. CDR3 nucleotide sequence: TGTGCCAGCTCACCACGGAGACAGGTGAACACTGAAGCTTTCTTT.